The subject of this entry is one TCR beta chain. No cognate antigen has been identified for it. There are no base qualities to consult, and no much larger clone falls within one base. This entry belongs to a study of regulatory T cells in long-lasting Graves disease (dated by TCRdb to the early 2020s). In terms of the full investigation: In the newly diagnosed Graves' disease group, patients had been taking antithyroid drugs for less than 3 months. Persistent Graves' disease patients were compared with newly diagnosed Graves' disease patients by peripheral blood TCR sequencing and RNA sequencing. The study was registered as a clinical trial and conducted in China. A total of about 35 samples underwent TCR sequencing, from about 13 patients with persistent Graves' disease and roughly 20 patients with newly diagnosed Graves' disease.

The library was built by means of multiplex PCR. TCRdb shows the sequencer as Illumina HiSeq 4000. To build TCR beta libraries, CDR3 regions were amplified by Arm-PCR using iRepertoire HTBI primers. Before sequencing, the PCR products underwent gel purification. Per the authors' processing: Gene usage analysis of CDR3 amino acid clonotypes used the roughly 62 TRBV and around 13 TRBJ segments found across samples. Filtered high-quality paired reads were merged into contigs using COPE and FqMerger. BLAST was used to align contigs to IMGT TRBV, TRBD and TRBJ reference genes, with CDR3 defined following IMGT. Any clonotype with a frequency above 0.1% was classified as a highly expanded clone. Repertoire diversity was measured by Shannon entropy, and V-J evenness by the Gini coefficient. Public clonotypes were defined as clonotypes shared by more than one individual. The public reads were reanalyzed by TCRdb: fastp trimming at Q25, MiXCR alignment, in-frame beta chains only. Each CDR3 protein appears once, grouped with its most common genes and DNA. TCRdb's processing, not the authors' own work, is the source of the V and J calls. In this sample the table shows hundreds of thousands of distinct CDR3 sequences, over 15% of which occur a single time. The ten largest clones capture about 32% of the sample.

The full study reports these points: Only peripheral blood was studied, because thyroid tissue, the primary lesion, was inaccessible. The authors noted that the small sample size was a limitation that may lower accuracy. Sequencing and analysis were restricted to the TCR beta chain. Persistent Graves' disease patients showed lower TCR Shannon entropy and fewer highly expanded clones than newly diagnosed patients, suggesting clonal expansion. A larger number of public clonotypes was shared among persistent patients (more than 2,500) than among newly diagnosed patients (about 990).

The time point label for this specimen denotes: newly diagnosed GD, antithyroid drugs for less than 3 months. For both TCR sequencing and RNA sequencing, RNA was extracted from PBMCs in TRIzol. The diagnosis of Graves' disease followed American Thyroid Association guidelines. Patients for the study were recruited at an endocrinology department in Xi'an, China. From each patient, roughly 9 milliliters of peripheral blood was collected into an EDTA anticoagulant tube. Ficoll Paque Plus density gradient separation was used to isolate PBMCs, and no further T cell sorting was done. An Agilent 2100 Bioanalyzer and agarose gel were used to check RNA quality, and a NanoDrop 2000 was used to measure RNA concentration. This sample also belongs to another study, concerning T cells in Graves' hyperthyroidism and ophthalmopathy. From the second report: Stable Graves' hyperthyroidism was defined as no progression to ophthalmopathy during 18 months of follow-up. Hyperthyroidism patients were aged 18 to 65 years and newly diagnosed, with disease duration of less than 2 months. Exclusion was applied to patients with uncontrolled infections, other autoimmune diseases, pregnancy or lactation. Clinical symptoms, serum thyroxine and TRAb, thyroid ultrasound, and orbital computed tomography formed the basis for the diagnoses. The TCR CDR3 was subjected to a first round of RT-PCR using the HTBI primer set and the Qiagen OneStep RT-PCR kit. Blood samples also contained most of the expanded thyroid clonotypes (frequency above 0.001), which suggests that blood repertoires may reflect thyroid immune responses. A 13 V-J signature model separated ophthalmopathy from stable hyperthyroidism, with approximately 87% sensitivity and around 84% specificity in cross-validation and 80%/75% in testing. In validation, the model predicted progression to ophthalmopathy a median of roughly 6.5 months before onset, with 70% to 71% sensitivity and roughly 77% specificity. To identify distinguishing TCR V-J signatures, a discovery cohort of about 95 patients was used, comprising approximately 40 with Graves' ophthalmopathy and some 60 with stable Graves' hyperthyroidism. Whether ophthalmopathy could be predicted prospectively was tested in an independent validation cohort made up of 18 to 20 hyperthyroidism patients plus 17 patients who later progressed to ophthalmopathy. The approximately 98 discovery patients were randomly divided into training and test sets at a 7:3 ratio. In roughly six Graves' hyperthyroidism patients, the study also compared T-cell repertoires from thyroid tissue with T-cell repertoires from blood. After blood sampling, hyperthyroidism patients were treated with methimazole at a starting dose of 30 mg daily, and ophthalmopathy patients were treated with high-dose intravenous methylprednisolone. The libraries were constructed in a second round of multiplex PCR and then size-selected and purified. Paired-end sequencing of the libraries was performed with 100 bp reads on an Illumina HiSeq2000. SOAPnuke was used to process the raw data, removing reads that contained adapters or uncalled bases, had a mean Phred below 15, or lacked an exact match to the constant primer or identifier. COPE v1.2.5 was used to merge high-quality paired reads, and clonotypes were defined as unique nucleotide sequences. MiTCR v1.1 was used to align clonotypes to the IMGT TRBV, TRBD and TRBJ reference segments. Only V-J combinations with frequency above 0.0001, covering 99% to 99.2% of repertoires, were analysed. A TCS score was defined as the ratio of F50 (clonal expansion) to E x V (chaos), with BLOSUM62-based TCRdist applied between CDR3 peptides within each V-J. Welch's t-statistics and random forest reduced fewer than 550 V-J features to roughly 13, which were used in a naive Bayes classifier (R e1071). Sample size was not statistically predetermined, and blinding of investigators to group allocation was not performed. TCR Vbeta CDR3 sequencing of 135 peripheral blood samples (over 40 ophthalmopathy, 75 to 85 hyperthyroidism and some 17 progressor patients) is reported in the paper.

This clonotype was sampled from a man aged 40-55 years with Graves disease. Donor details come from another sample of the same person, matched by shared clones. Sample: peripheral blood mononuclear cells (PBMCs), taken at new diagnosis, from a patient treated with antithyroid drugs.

The CDR3 sequence is CATSDELSSNTGELFF. The DNA reads as follows: TGTGCCACCAGCGACGAATTAAGTTCGAACACCGGGGAGCTGTTTTTT. The sequence joins TRBV15 to TRBJ2-2, with the identity of the D gene unclear. CDR1 and CDR2 are drawn from the germline V gene (reference sequence): LNHNV, YYDKDF. From the cysteine through the phenylalanine, the CDR3 covers 16 amino acids. Only the CDR3 portion is preserved as DNA: 48 bases, with reading frame beginning at the first base. Trimming at the junction amounts to 5 bases on V and 0 bases on J, and the germline ends lie 13 bases apart.